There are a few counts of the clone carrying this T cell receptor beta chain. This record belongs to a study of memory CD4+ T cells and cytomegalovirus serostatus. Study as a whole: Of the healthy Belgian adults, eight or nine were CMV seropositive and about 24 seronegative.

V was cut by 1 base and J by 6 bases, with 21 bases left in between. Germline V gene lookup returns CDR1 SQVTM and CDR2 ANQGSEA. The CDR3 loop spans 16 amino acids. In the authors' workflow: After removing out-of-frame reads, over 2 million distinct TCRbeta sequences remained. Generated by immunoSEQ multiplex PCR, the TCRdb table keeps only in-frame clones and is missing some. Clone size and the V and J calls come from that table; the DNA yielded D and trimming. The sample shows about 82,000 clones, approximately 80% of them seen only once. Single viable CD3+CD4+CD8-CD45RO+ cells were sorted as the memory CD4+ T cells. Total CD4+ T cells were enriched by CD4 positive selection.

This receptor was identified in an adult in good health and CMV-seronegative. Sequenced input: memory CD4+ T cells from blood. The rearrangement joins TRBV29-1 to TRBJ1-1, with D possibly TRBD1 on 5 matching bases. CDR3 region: CSVEAAGRFFPSEAFF. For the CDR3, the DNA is TGCAGCGTTGAAGCCGCAGGGAGGTTTTTCCCTTCTGAAGCTTTCTTT.